These 27 T cell receptor beta chains were all obtained from the same sample, sequenced in a study of blood T cell repertoires in COVID-19. Measured with immunoSEQ multiplex PCR; TCRdb has only the in-frame clones, and not every one. The sample lists roughly 200,000 clones; roughly 90% were seen once. The sequenced sample consisted of PBMCs or T cells enriched from blood (not recorded which). Receptor source: a woman aged 25 to 39 who had been exposed to COVID-19.

This sequence joins TRBV30 and TRBJ1-4; TRBD1 is a possible D gene (6 bases). Germline values: CDR1 GTSNPN, CDR2 SVGIG (reference sequence). V lost 3 bases and J lost 7, with 12 bases in between. The CDR3 sequence is 13 residues long. DNA of the CDR3: TGTGCCTGGAGGAAGGGAGGGGGTGAAAAACTGTTTTTT. It is translated as CAWRKGGGEKLFF.

This chain connects TRBV4-2 to TRBJ2-7, with TRBD1 as a possible D gene (5 bases). The germline V gene has CDR1 LGHNA and CDR2 YNFKEQ. V gave up 0 bases and J gave up 6 bases, with 15 bases separating them. The CDR3 is 15 amino acids. The CDR3 region has the DNA TGTGCCAGCAGCCAAGAGATAGGGGCGGCTCTCGAGCAGTACTTC. As protein: CASSQEIGAALEQYF.

This sequence joins TRBV10-3 and TRBJ1-1; 12 positions agree with TRBD1. This CDR3 comprises 16 residues. The J segment lost 3 bases and the V segment lost 6 bases, leaving 8 bases of the junction unmatched. Germline V gene sequence: CDR1 ENHRY, CDR2 SYGVKD. The DNA of the CDR3 is TGTGCCATCAGGGGACAGGGGGCCCCTTGGGACACTGAAGCTTTCTTT. Protein sequence: CAIRGQGAPWDTEAFF.

The chain employs TRBV12-5 and TRBJ2-7, with 9 bases matching TRBD2. Losses at the gene ends were 1 base for V and 8 bases for J; bases not matched to a gene: 3. CDR1 LGHNT and CDR2 FRNRAP come from the germline V gene. This CDR3 spans 13 amino acids. The CDR3 nucleotides read TGTGCTAGTGGTTTGGGCGGGGGGGCCCAGCAGTACTTC. Its translation: CASGLGGGAQQYF.

This clone was seen a few times. The chain carries TRBV7-8 and TRBJ1-5; TRBD1 matches at 7 bases. This CDR3 has 14 amino acids. From germline, CDR1 is SGHVS and CDR2 FQNEAQ. The V and J ends lost 5 bases and 4 bases, in that order; junction bases with no gene match: 5. The CDR3 reads CASSPDRENQPQHF. Written as DNA, the CDR3 is TGTGCCAGCAGCCCCGACAGGGAGAATCAGCCCCAGCATTTT.

The chain employs TRBV19 and TRBJ2-2; TRBD1 matches 7 bases. CDR3 length equals 14 residues. Trimming at V came to 5 bases and at J to 6 bases, leaving 6 bases not matched to a gene. Germline CDR1 and CDR2: LNHDA and SQIVND (reference sequence). CDR3 sequence: CASSVGGPAGELFF. DNA for the CDR3: TGTGCCAGTAGTGTAGGGGGCCCGGCCGGGGAGCTGTTTTTT.

V gene TRBV4-2 combines with J gene TRBJ2-5; D is possibly TRBD2 (6 bases). The CDR3 runs 13 residues. CDR1 is LGHNA, CDR2 YNFKEQ, per germline. V shed 1 base and J shed 3 bases, with 6 bases lying between them. As DNA, the CDR3 is TGTGCCAGCAGCCAAGGGACTAAAGAGACCCAGTACTTC. This encodes CASSQGTKETQYF.

The rearrangement links TRBV3-1 (or the pseudogene TRBV3-2) to TRBJ2-7; D is undetermined. The CDR3 length is 13 residues. The V end was cut by 3 bases, the J end by 7 bases, with 13 bases between. Germline V CDR1 and CDR2: LGHDT, YNNKEL (reference sequence). This CDR3 reads CASSQKRSGEQYF. DNA of the CDR3: TGTGCCAGCAGCCAGAAGAGGTCCGGGGAGCAGTACTTC.

The chain has TRBV5-6 and TRBJ1-6; D is undetermined. Trimming removed 0 bases at V and 12 bases at J, with 7 bases between. The CDR3 runs 12 residues. Germline-derived CDR1 and CDR2 are SGHDT and YYEEEE. The CDR3 nucleotides read TGTGCCAGCAGCTTGGGAGAGGGACCCCTCCACTTT. Amino acid sequence: CASSLGEGPLHF.

This chain uses TRBV12-2 with TRBJ1-1. TRBV12-2 represents a pseudogene. This CDR3 is 17 amino acids long. DNA of the CDR3: TGTGCAAGTCGCTTAGTACTGGGCCCCAGGGCGGAGGGTGAAGCTTTCTTT. Translation gives CASRLVLGPRAEGEAFF.

The rearrangement joins TRBV6-1 to TRBJ1-5; D remains ambiguous. In germline, CDR1 is MNHNS, CDR2 SASEGT. V was pared by 3 bases and J by 5 bases, with 11 bases between. The CDR3 runs 14 residues. CDR3 protein: CASSERATYQPQHF. The CDR3 DNA is TGTGCCAGCAGTGAGAGGGCTACATATCAGCCCCAGCATTTT.

The V call is TRBV6-1, the J call TRBJ1-5, with TRBD1 matching 8 bases. J gave up 6 bases and V 1 base, and 2 bases lay outside the gene matches. CDR3 length equals 14 residues. Germline CDR1 MNHNS, CDR2 SASEGT. The chain's CDR3 is CASSEGQGSQPQHF. The CDR3, as DNA: TGTGCCAGCAGTGAAGGACAGGGGAGTCAGCCCCAGCATTTT.

The chain combines TRBV3-1 (or the pseudogene TRBV3-2) with TRBJ2-7; 8 bases match TRBD1. The CDR3 has 15 amino acids. In germline, CDR1 is LGHDT, CDR2 YNNKEL (reference sequence). V gave up 1 base and J gave up 4 bases; unmatched junction bases: 6. The CDR3 loop is CASSQAQGAGYEQYF. CDR3 bases: TGTGCCAGCAGCCAAGCGCAGGGGGCTGGGTACGAGCAGTACTTC.

The chain employs TRBV6-5 and TRBJ1-2; TRBD1 might be the D (5 bases). Trimming pared 0 bases from V and 2 bases from J, leaving 13 bases between. The CDR3 contains 16 residues. The V gene's germline CDR1 is MNHEY and CDR2 SVGAGI. CDR3 nucleotide sequence: TGTGCCAGCAGTTACTCGACGGACATTGGGAACTATGGCTACACCTTC. It codes for CASSYSTDIGNYGYTF.

The chain couples TRBV3-1 (or the pseudogene TRBV3-2) to TRBJ1-4; 9 nucleotides align to TRBD1. Germline V CDR1 and CDR2: LGHDT, YNNKEL (reference sequence). This CDR3 comprises 12 residues. The junction had 2 bases not matched to a gene; V was cut back by 2 bases and J by 13 bases. CDR3 in amino acids: CASSQSTGGLFF. Here the CDR3 DNA reads TGTGCCAGCAGCCAATCGACAGGGGGACTGTTTTTT.

The chain links TRBV5-1 to TRBJ1-1; 8 bases line up with TRBD1. The CDR3 runs 15 residues. The V segment lost 4 bases and the J segment 9 bases; nucleotides outside the gene matches: 14. CDR1 and CDR2 from the germline V gene are SGHRS and YFSETQ. The CDR3 sequence is CASSPRTGRPPKAFF. The CDR3 DNA follows: TGCGCCAGCAGCCCTAGGACAGGGCGCCCTCCCAAAGCTTTCTTT.

This clone occurred many times. The CDR3 sequence: CASTPEGPEAFF. In DNA form, the CDR3 reads TGTGCCAGCACCCCGGAGGGCCCTGAAGCTTTCTTT. The chain couples TRBV5-5 to TRBJ1-1; no definite D call. V lost 6 bases to trimming and J lost 6 bases, with 12 bases between them. Germline V gene data show CDR1 as SGHKS and CDR2 as YYEKEE (reference sequence). The CDR3 loop spans 12 amino acids. Based on the CDR3 plus reference TRBV5-5 and TRBJ1-1, the full variable domain is DAGVTQSPTHLIKTRGQQVTLRCSPISGHKSVSWYQQVLGQGPQFIFQYYEKEERGRGNFPDRFSARQFPNYSSELNVNALLLGDSALYLCASTPEGPEAFFGQGTRLTVV.

As concerns this clone: Distinct nucleotide sequences in the sample also encode this CDR3. The chain links TRBV12-3 or TRBV12-4 to TRBJ2-7, with 9 bases aligning to TRBD2. V lost 3 bases and J lost 7; bases outside the gene matches: 4. The CDR3 has 13 amino acids. The CDR3 DNA follows: TGTGCCAGCAGTTTTGTGCTAGCGGGGGAGCAGTACTTC. Translated, it gives CASSFVLAGEQYF.

The chain has TRBV7-9 and TRBJ2-3; 7 bases are shared with TRBD1. The CDR3 spans 14 residues. CDR1 is SEHNR, CDR2 FQNEAQ, per germline (reference sequence). The J segment lost 1 base and the V segment lost 6 bases, leaving 4 bases of the junction unmatched. This CDR3 reads CASRTGLRTDTQYF. CDR3 nucleotides: TGTGCCAGCAGGACAGGGCTACGCACAGATACGCAGTATTTT.

V gene TRBV7-9 combines with J gene TRBJ1-1; D is unresolved. Germline CDR1 SEHNR, CDR2 FQNEAQ (reference sequence). CDR3 length equals 15 residues. V was cut by 0 bases and J by 1 base, with 9 bases left in between. The CDR3 DNA follows: TGTGCCAGCAGCTTAGCCCGGGGAGGGAACACTGAAGCTTTCTTT. This sequence encodes CASSLARGGNTEAFF.

J is TRBJ2-7 and V is TRBV27; 8 bases are a match to TRBD2. The CDR3 consists of 15 residues. The ends lost 5 bases at V and 7 bases at J; junction bases unmatched: 13. Germline V CDR1 and CDR2: MNHEY, SMNVEV (reference sequence). CDR3 in amino acids: CASSRTSGGVGEQYF. The CDR3 bases are TGTGCCAGCAGTCGGACCTCCGGGGGGGTGGGGGAGCAGTACTTC.

The chain combines TRBV6-5 with TRBJ1-4; weak D call: TRBD1 (6 bases). The CDR3 is 16 residues long. Germline CDR1 and CDR2: MNHEY and SVGAGI. Trimming removed 6 bases from V and 0 bases from J, with 14 bases in between. The CDR3 region has the DNA TGTGCCAGCAGATACGACGGACAGACAACTAATGAAAAACTGTTTTTT. This sequence encodes CASRYDGQTTNEKLFF.

This chain connects TRBV12-3 or TRBV12-4 to TRBJ2-5; TRBD2 might be the D (6 bases). The CDR3 consists of 13 residues. V dropped 6 bases and J dropped 1 base, with 9 bases sitting between them. DNA for the CDR3: TGTGCCAGCAGCCGGGGGATCCAAGAGACCCAGTACTTC. Protein sequence: CASSRGIQETQYF.

The rearrangement links TRBV11-2 to TRBJ2-2, with 9 bases matching TRBD1. From germline, CDR1 is SGHAT and CDR2 FQNNGV. V gave up 5 bases and J gave up 1 base; unmatched junction bases: 5. The length of the CDR3 is 16 residues. This chain's CDR3 is CASSPRGQGNTGELFF. The CDR3 DNA reads as TGTGCCAGCAGCCCCCGGGGACAGGGGAACACCGGGGAGCTGTTTTTT.

J is TRBJ1-4 and V is TRBV6-5, with D unclear. Trimming removed 2 bases at V and 7 bases at J, with 14 bases between. This CDR3 region has 15 residues. Germline CDR1 and CDR2: MNHEY and SVGAGI. The CDR3 DNA is TGTGCCAGCAGTTACAGCGGCAGGCTTTTTGAAAAACTGTTTTTT. This encodes CASSYSGRLFEKLFF.

This sequence joins TRBV3-1 (or the pseudogene TRBV3-2) and TRBJ1-6, with 7 bases identical to TRBD1. V shed 1 base, J shed 11 bases, and the junction held 8 bases outside the gene matches. The germline gives CDR1 LGHDT, CDR2 YNNKEL (reference sequence). CDR3 length: 15 amino acids. As DNA, the CDR3 is TGTGCCAGCAGCCAAGCAGGGACAGCGTCTACACCCCTCCACTTT. Translating it yields CASSQAGTASTPLHF.

This clone was detected a few times. The chain links TRBV30 to TRBJ1-4; possibly TRBD1 for D (6 bases). With 3 bases removed from V and 8 bases from J, the gap between germline ends came to 16 bases. Germline lookup yields CDR1 GTSNPN and CDR2 SVGIG (reference sequence). The CDR3 covers 14 residues. In nucleotides, the CDR3 is TGTGCCTGGAGACAACAGGGATTAATGGAAAAACTGTTTTTT. It specifies CAWRQQGLMEKLFF.